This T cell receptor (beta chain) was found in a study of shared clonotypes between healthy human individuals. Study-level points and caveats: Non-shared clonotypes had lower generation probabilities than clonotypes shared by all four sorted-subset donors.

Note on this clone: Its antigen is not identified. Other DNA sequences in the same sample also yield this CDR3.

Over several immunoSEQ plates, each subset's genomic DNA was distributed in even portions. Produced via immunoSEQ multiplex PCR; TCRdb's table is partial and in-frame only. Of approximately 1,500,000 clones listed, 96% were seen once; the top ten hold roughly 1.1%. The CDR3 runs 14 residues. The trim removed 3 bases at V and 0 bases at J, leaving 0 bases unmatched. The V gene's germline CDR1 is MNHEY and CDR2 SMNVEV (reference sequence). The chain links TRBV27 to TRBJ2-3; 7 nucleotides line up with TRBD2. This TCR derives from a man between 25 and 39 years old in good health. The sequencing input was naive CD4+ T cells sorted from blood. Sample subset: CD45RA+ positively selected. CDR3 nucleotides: TGTGCCAGCAGTTTGGGACTAAGCACAGATACGCAGTATTTT. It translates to CASSLGLSTDTQYF.